A few counts support the clone carrying this T cell receptor beta chain. Its antigen is as yet unknown. The data stem from a study of OX40 agonist ivuxolimab in advanced cancers. For the study at large: Ivuxolimab is a fully human IgG2 antibody that activates OX40 (CD134).

Sequenced by immunoSEQ multiplex PCR; TCRdb stores in-frame clones only, minus some. Seen here are fewer than 90,000 clones, approximately 90% observed once, and the top ten hold around 2.8%. The CDR3 extends over 13 amino acids. Germline assignment: CDR1 SGHDN and CDR2 FVKESK. V was shortened by 2 bases and J by 5 bases, with 8 bases between the two germline ends. Study conclusions and caveats: The study found among the lowest clonal expansion in partial responders at 0.1-3.0 mg/kg. Compared with CD4+, CD8+ T cells on average had more expanded clones. Determination of antigen specificity was not performed for the expanded peripheral T cells.

This clonotype was obtained from an adult with an advanced solid tumor such as melanoma, head and neck, liver or kidney cancer. The sample consisted of CD4+ or CD8+ T cells sorted from blood, taken in a trial of the OX40 agonist ivuxolimab. The genes are TRBV14 and TRBJ2-3, with D hard to call. CDR3 DNA sequence: TGTGCCAGCAGCCAATTAATACTAGATACGCAGTATTTT. Translating gives CASSQLILDTQYF.